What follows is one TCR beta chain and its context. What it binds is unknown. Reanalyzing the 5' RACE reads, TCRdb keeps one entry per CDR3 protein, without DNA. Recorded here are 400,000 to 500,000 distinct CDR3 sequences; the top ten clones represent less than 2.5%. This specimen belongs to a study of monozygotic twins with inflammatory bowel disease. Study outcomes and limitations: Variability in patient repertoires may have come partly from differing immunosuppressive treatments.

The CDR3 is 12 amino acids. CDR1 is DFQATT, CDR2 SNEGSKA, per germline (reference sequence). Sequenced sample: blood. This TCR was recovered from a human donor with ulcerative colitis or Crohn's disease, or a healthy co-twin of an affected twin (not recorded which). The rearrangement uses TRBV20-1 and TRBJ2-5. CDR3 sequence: CSAKANGETQYF.